Shown below are 32 T cell receptor beta chains from a single sample sequenced in a study of post-analysis software for immune sequencing data. Study results and limitations: Controls had lower frequencies than patients of a few TRBV segments, which included TRBV5-6, TRBV5-1 and TRBV20-1.

Every TCR beta cDNA library bore unique molecular identifiers. TCRdb re-called the PCR reads through MiXCR, storing one row per CDR3 protein. This table has 750,000 to 950,000 distinct CDR3 sequences, roughly half appearing once. The antigens for these receptors are not known. Sequencing used blood. All receptors come from a girl aged 5-17 years with multiple sclerosis.

This clonotype has only a few counts. V gene TRBV7-6 combines with J gene TRBJ2-5; TRBD2 aligns across 8 bases. The closer fit of TRBJ2-7 to the DNA end suggests the J call may be wrong. Germline CDR1 reads SGHVS; CDR2 reads FNYEAQ. The CDR3 is 16 residues long. The CDR3 DNA follows: TGTGCCAGCAGCTTAGGTGGTAGCGGGACCACCTACGAGCAGTACTTC. Amino acids: CASSLGGSGTTYEQYF.

The rearrangement uses TRBV27 and TRBJ1-5; TRBD1 is a possible D gene (5 bases). V lost 3 bases and J lost 4, with 10 bases in between. Looked up from germline, CDR1 is MNHEY and CDR2 is SMNVEV (reference sequence). The CDR3 runs to 14 residues. CDR3 nucleotide sequence: TGTGCCAGCAGTTTCCTAGGGACTAATCAGCCCCAGCATTTT. It encodes CASSFLGTNQPQHF.

This clonotype has only one observation. J is TRBJ2-1 and V is TRBV5-1; D gene ambiguous. CDR3 length equals 13 residues. Looked up from germline, CDR1 is SGHRS and CDR2 is YFSETQ. Trimming took off 0 bases at V and 9 bases at J, with 10 bases between the two ends. The CDR3 bases are TGCGCCAGCAGCTTGGCCGCAGGAAGTGAGCAGTTCTTC. Translating gives CASSLAAGSEQFF.

This clonotype was seen more than once but under ten times. The V call is TRBV12-3 or TRBV12-4, the J call TRBJ2-7; D gene unclear. V lost 5 bases to trimming and J lost 3 bases, with 14 bases between them. CDR3 length: 14 residues. The CDR3 loop is CASSLREGRYEQYF. The CDR3 DNA reads TGTGCCAGCAGTCTCCGTGAAGGACGCTACGAGCAGTACTTC.

J is TRBJ2-3 and V is TRBV6-5; D remains unclear. The CDR3 runs to 12 residues. CDR1 MNHEY and CDR2 SVGAGI come from the germline V gene. The germline V and J ends were trimmed by 6 bases and 4 bases, with 8 bases remaining between them. CDR3 in amino acids: CASRKVADTQYF. CDR3 DNA sequence: TGTGCCAGCAGAAAAGTGGCAGATACGCAGTATTTT.

CDR3 nucleotide sequence: TGCAGTGCCATAACCCCTGGTAGCGGGAGTACCCACAATGAGCAGTTCTTC. This encodes CSAITPGSGSTHNEQFF. V is TRBV20-1 and J is TRBJ2-1; 9 positions match TRBD2. The V and J ends lost 6 bases and 5 bases, in that order; junction bases with no gene match: 17. CDR3 size: 17 residues. CDR1 is DFQATT, CDR2 SNEGSKA, per germline (reference sequence).

J is TRBJ1-1 and V is TRBV5-1; D uncertain. V gave up 1 base and J gave up 0 bases, with 7 bases separating them. This CDR3 contains 14 residues. The V gene's germline CDR1 is SGHRS and CDR2 YFSETQ. The CDR3 is CASSLIELNTEAFF. CDR3 DNA: TGCGCCAGCAGCTTGATAGAGCTGAACACTGAAGCTTTCTTT.

The chain uses TRBV10-2 and TRBJ2-5; 15 bases fit TRBD2. Germline CDR1 WSHSY, CDR2 SAAADI. Trimming took 4 bases from V and 11 from J; bases not matched to a gene: 8. CDR3 length: 15 amino acids. CDR3: CASSAGTSGRNEQYF. CDR3 coding DNA: TGCGCCAGCAGTGCCGGGACTAGCGGGAGGAATGAGCAGTACTTC.

A few counts support this clonotype. The V and J genes are TRBV20-1 and TRBJ2-7; tentatively, D is TRBD1 (5 bases). Trimming left V 4 bases short and J 1 base short, with 14 bases between. Germline V gene sequence: CDR1 DFQATT, CDR2 SNEGSKA (reference sequence). The CDR3 spans 14 residues. The CDR3 bases are TGCAGTGCTAACAAAGAGACAGTATCCTACGAGCAGTACTTC. This translates into CSANKETVSYEQYF.

This clonotype appeared a few times. The chain carries TRBV6-4 and TRBJ2-3; TRBD2 agrees at 7 bases. CDR1 MRHNA and CDR2 SNTAGT come from the germline V gene. This CDR3 comprises 16 residues. The junction had 7 bases not matched to a gene; V was cut back by 0 bases and J by 4 bases. The CDR3 nucleotides are TGTGCCAGCAGTGACTCGAGCGGGATAGGTGCAGATACGCAGTATTTT. Residues: CASSDSSGIGADTQYF.

This rearrangement joins TRBV5-6 to TRBJ2-7; 7 bases agree with TRBD1. CDR3 length equals 13 residues. V shed 5 bases, J shed 4 bases, and the junction held 6 bases outside the gene matches. The V gene's germline CDR1 is SGHDT and CDR2 YYEEEE. In nucleotides, the CDR3 is TGTGCCAGCAGGGGGGACAGAGATTACGAGCAGTACTTC. Amino acids: CASRGDRDYEQYF.

The genes are TRBV29-1 and TRBJ1-1; TRBD1 might be the D (5 bases). Germline V CDR1 and CDR2: SQVTM, ANQGSEA. V was cut by 6 bases and J by 6 bases, with 17 bases left in between. This CDR3 contains 13 residues. The CDR3 loop reads CSVRRRVAAEAFF. CDR3 DNA: TGCAGCGTCCGCCGCAGGGTGGCCGCTGAAGCTTTCTTT.

The chain carries TRBV7-2 and TRBJ2-3, with 9 bases lining up with TRBD1. After removal of 6 bases from V and 0 bases from J, the junction contained 1 base not matched to a gene. The CDR3 is 14 amino acids. Germline V lookup: CDR1 SGHTA, CDR2 FQGNSA. The CDR3 here is CASRQGASTDTQYF. CDR3 DNA sequence: TGTGCCAGCAGACAGGGGGCGAGCACAGATACGCAGTATTTT.

This chain connects TRBV4-1 to TRBJ1-4, with D perhaps matching TRBD1 (5 bases). Trimming cost V 0 bases and J 0 bases, with 14 bases left between them. CDR1 is MGHRA and CDR2 is YSYEKL in the germline V gene. The CDR3 contains 18 residues. The CDR3 DNA is TGCGCCAGCAGCCAAGAGGGCAGGGCGGGAACAACTAATGAAAAACTGTTTTTT. This encodes CASSQEGRAGTTNEKLFF.

This clonotype was seen only a few times. The V and J genes are TRBV20-1 and TRBJ2-5; 7 nucleotides match TRBD1. Per the germline V gene, CDR1 is DFQATT and CDR2 is SNEGSKA (reference sequence). The CDR3 sequence is 13 residues long. Trimming at V came to 5 bases and at J to 11 bases, leaving 14 bases not matched to a gene. The CDR3 sequence is CSASSGTDDGQYF. The CDR3 DNA is TGCAGTGCTTCATCAGGGACAGACGACGGGCAGTACTTC.

The V and J genes are TRBV2 and TRBJ2-7, with TRBD2 identical over 13 bases. The CDR3 runs to 15 residues. V shed 5 bases and J 7 bases; nucleotides not matched to a gene: 8. CDR1 SNHLY and CDR2 FYNNEI come from the germline V gene. CDR3 sequence: CASSSGTSGNREQYF. For the CDR3, the DNA is TGTGCCAGCAGTTCCGGGACTAGCGGGAATCGGGAGCAGTACTTC.

V is TRBV11-2 and J is TRBJ2-7, with a tentative D call TRBD1 (6 bases). V was trimmed by 5 bases and J by 2 bases, leaving 16 bases between them. CDR3 length equals 15 residues. Germline V gene sequence: CDR1 SGHAT, CDR2 FQNNGV. The CDR3 nucleotides are TGTGCCAGCAGCACCTACAGGGATAGGACCTACGAGCAGTACTTC. Protein: CASSTYRDRTYEQYF.

This clonotype was found a few times. This chain links TRBV20-1 with TRBJ1-2; 8 nucleotides align to TRBD1. This CDR3 comprises 15 residues. Germline values: CDR1 DFQATT, CDR2 SNEGSKA (reference sequence). Trimming removed 1 base from V and 8 bases from J; junction bases left unmatched: 12. CDR3 nucleotide sequence: TGCAGTGCTAGAGTCGAATTCGGGACAGGCCAAGGCTACACCTTC. Residues: CSARVEFGTGQGYTF.

The chain carries TRBV28 and TRBJ1-6; D gene unclear. Trimming cost V 3 bases and J 9 bases, with 12 bases left between them. Germline CDR1 and CDR2: MDHEN and SYDVKM. CDR3 length: 14 residues. The CDR3 loop is CASSFRQERSPLHF. The CDR3 DNA sequence: TGTGCCAGCAGTTTCAGGCAGGAACGTTCACCCCTCCACTTT. Filled out from reference TRBV28 and TRBJ1-6, the complete variable domain reads DVKVTQSSRYLVKRTGEKVFLECVQDMDHENMFWYRQDPGLGLRLIYFSYDVKMKEKGDIPEGYSVSREKKERFSLILESASTNQTSMYLCASSFRQERSPLHFGNGTRLTVT.

CDR3 DNA: TGCAGTGCTAGAGACAGCACTTATGGCTACACCTTC. This encodes CSARDSTYGYTF. This sequence joins TRBV20-1 and TRBJ1-2; unclear D gene. Per the germline V gene, CDR1 is DFQATT and CDR2 is SNEGSKA (reference sequence). CDR3 size: 12 residues. Trimming stripped 0 bases from V and 5 bases from J, with 7 bases between.

The V gene is TRBV15, the J gene TRBJ2-5; possibly TRBD2 for D (6 bases). The germline gives CDR1 LNHNV, CDR2 YYDKDF (reference sequence). Trimming pared 4 bases from V and 4 bases from J, leaving 16 bases between. The CDR3 sequence is 15 residues long. The CDR3 region has the DNA TGTGCCACCAGCACCGGAGGGCGGGTTCGAGAGACCCAGTACTTC. Translated: CATSTGGRVRETQYF.

For this clonotype: As the CDR3 is not closed by the conserved phenylalanine or tryptophan, this likely results from a read error. It is unclear where the CDR3 begins or ends on the DNA, so no DNA is shown, and the CDR3 is as TCRdb lists it. The chain recombines TRBV5-1 with TRBJ2-5; TRBD2 was called by the table and not checked on the DNA. Inclusive of both ends, the CDR3 amounts to 14 amino acids. The germline gives CDR1 SGHRS, CDR2 YFSETQ. The CDR3 reads CASSWGTSVQEQHL.

This chain connects TRBV19 to TRBJ1-2, with 9 bases fitting TRBD1. CDR1 is LNHDA, CDR2 SQIVND, per germline (reference sequence). There are 16 residues in the CDR3. V lost 3 bases, J lost 4 bases, and 9 bases stayed unmatched. The CDR3 nucleotides read TGTGCCAGTAGTATCGCCGGGACAGGGCCTCTCTATGGCTACACCTTC. It specifies CASSIAGTGPLYGYTF.

This clonotype was seen more than once but under ten times. The rearrangement uses TRBV3-1 and TRBJ2-5, with 9 nucleotides matching TRBD1. This CDR3 has 14 amino acids. Germline V lookup: CDR1 LGHDT, CDR2 YNNKEL (reference sequence). V gave up 7 bases and J gave up 5 bases; unmatched junction bases: 8. Here the CDR3 DNA reads TGTGCCAGCAATACACAGGGGGCGGAGGAGACCCAGTACTTC. Encoded protein: CASNTQGAEETQYF.

The chain carries TRBV9 and TRBJ2-3; the D gene is possibly TRBD2 (5 bases). V was pared by 3 bases and J by 2 bases, with 13 bases between. CDR1 and CDR2 (germline): SGDLS, YYNGEE. This CDR3 comprises 15 residues. CDR3 coding DNA: TGTGCCAGCAGCGGCCTAGCTACCCCCACAGATACGCAGTATTTT. Encoded protein: CASSGLATPTDTQYF.

This clonotype was found a few times. The genes are TRBV3-1 and TRBJ1-4; 10 bases fit TRBD1. Per the germline V gene, CDR1 is LGHDT and CDR2 is YNNKEL (reference sequence). V lost 2 bases to trimming and J lost 4 bases; unmatched junction nucleotides: 10. CDR3 length equals 18 residues. CDR3 amino acids: CASSQNRDRGTINEKLFF. The DNA of the CDR3 is TGTGCCAGCAGCCAAAACAGGGACAGGGGCACTATTAATGAAAAACTGTTTTTT.

This sequence joins TRBV5-1 and TRBJ2-1; no firm D call. This CDR3 comprises 15 residues. V shed 3 bases and J shed 5 bases, with 15 bases lying between them. The germline gives CDR1 SGHRS, CDR2 YFSETQ. CDR3 coding DNA: TGCGCCAGCAGCTCACCTCTACCACCAGACAATGAGCAGTTCTTC. This codes for CASSSPLPPDNEQFF.

This clonotype was counted a few times. This chain uses TRBV20-1 with TRBJ2-1, with D perhaps TRBD2 (6 bases). The germline CDR1 and CDR2 sequences are DFQATT and SNEGSKA (reference sequence). Trimming cost V 3 bases and J 8 bases, with 17 bases left between them. The CDR3 extends over 14 amino acids. CDR3 sequence: CSARAGGTDDEQFF. The CDR3 nucleotides are TGCAGTGCTAGGGCCGGCGGGACCGACGATGAGCAGTTCTTC.

This clonotype was found a few times. J is TRBJ2-6 and V is TRBV3-1; no clear D. V was trimmed by 5 bases and J by 3 bases, leaving 17 bases between them. CDR1 and CDR2 (germline): LGHDT, YNNKEL (reference sequence). The CDR3 spans 17 residues. CDR3 in DNA: TGTGCCAGCAGCTACCTGAGGAGTGGCGGTGGGGCCAACGTCCTGACTTTC. Translated, it gives CASSYLRSGGGANVLTF.

Note on this clonotype: Relative to the germline gene, one junction end is altered; a read error may explain this. The genes are TRBV12-5 and TRBJ2-3; possibly TRBD2 for D (6 bases). The CDR3 is 15 amino acids. Germline lookup yields CDR1 LGHNT and CDR2 FRNRAP. CDR3 nucleotide sequence: TGTGCTAGCGGTTTGCCCCATGGGGGGACAGATACGCAGTATTTT. The encoded protein is CASGLPHGGTDTQYF.

The V call is TRBV3-1, the J call TRBJ2-7; D is uncertain. This CDR3 has 15 residues. Looked up from germline, CDR1 is LGHDT and CDR2 is YNNKEL (reference sequence). Trimming took 1 base from V and 1 from J, leaving 11 bases between them. CDR3 sequence reads: CASSQGRTVSYEQYF. Written as DNA, the CDR3 is TGTGCCAGCAGCCAAGGCCGGACGGTATCCTACGAGCAGTACTTC.

This chain connects TRBV7-8 to TRBJ2-3, with D possibly TRBD2 on 5 matching bases. Per the germline V gene, CDR1 is SGHVS and CDR2 is FQNEAQ. The CDR3 loop spans 14 amino acids. Trimming shortened V by 2 bases and J by 4 bases, and 10 bases separated the two germline ends. CDR3 sequence: CASSLSASPDTQYF. For the CDR3, the DNA is TGTGCCAGCAGCTTATCGGCTAGCCCAGATACGCAGTATTTT.